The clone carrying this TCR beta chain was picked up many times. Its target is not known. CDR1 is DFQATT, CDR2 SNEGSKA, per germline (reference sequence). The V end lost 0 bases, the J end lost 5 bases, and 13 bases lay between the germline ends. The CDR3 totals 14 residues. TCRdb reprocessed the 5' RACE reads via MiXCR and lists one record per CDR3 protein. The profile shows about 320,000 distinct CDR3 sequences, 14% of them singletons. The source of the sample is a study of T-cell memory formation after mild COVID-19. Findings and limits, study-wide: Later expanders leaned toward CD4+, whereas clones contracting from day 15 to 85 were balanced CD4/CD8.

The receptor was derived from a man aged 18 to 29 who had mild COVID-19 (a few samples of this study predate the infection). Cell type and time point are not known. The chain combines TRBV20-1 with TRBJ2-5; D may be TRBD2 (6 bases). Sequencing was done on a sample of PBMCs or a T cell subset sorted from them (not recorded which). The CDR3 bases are TGCAGTGCTAGAGATCGGAGGGGCCGGGAGACCCAGTACTTC. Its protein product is CSARDRRGRETQYF.